Following are 30 T cell receptor delta chains from one sample sequenced in a study of γδ T cells in repeated Plasmodium falciparum infection. Bulk repertoires came from Vgamma9/Vdelta2+ or Vdelta2-negative gammadelta T cells flow-sorted from PBMC. TCRdb redid the clone calls on the multiplex PCR reads with CATT. The table records 55,000 to 70,000 delta-chain clones, approximately 1.5% of them present only once. The specimen was gamma-delta T cells from blood. The source of these receptors is a pool of human donors (malaria-infected and uninfected, not separated).

This clone turned up a few times. The amino acid sequence in TCRdb belongs to a much larger clone and departs from this DNA's translation at residue 17, likely a sequencing read error; the sequence shown is translated from the DNA. This chain uses TRDV1 with TRDJ1, with D possibly TRDD3 on 6 matching bases. CDR1 is TSWWSYY and CDR2 is QGS in the germline V gene. There are 19 residues in the CDR3. The CDR3 DNA sequence: TGTGCTCTTGGCCCTTACTCCCGGGGGAACTCGCGTCCCACCGATAAACCCATCTTT. Its protein product is CALGPYSRGNSRPTDKPIF.

In regard to this clone: A read error likely explains why the TCRdb protein, taken from a much larger clone, differs from this DNA's translation at residue 5; the protein shown is translated from the DNA. The chain uses TRDV1 and TRDJ1; 11 bases line up with TRDD3. Germline matching of the DNA provided the J gene here, since TCRdb leaves it blank. The V segment lost 4 bases and the J segment 1 base; nucleotides outside the gene matches: 14. The CDR3 spans 19 residues. CDR1 and CDR2 (germline): TSWWSYY, QGS. The CDR3 DNA reads as TGTGCTCTTGGGGGACTCCGTCCTACATGGGGGATACGCACCGATAAACTCATCTTT. Amino acid sequence: CALGGLRPTWGIRTDKLIF.

Notes on this clone: The protein recorded in TCRdb matches a much larger clone and deviates from this DNA's translation at residue 11, suggesting a read error; the protein here is obtained by translating the DNA. The J gene is TRDJ1, the V gene TRDV1; the match to TRDD3 covers 12 bases. No J gene was available from TCRdb, and it was assigned here by a germline match of the DNA. Germline assignment: CDR1 TSWWSYY and CDR2 QGS. V lost 1 base and J lost 1; bases outside the gene matches: 28. The CDR3 contains 25 residues. The CDR3 DNA is TGTGCTCTTGGGGAACAGGGCAATCCTACGAGCAAAGTCTGGGGGATACGATGGCCCACCGATAAACTCATCTTT. Its translation: CALGEQGNPTSKVWGIRWPTDKLIF.

This clone appeared many times. This sequence is one base from a far larger clone and is likely a read error. This sample includes further DNA sequences coding for the same CDR3. The V gene is TRDV1, the J gene TRDJ1; 9 nucleotides line up with TRDD3. Germline V CDR1 and CDR2: TSWWSYY, QGS. Trimming removed 1 base from V and 0 bases from J; junction bases left unmatched: 0. The CDR3 has 15 amino acids. The CDR3 bases are TGTGCTCTTGGGGAACGGGGGATACACACCGATAAACTCATCTTT. Translation: CALGERGIHTDKLIF.

Worth noting for this clone: TCRdb assigns this DNA the protein of a much larger clone, which departs from its translation at residue 17; this likely reflects a read error, and the protein shown comes from translating the DNA. For the CDR3, the DNA is TGTGCCTGTGACCGAACCTTCCTACGACGAACCTGGGGGATACAAGGAACTAGGACCGATAAACTCATCTTT. This codes for CACDRTFLRRTWGIQGTRTDKLIF. The rearrangement links TRDV2 to TRDJ1; 11 bases align to TRDD3. No J gene was available from TCRdb, and it was assigned here by a germline match of the DNA. V shed 3 bases, J shed 2 bases, and the junction held 31 bases outside the gene matches. Per the germline V gene, CDR1 is GEAIGNYY and CDR2 is EKD. The CDR3 extends over 24 amino acids.

There are a few counts of this clone. This likely stems from a read error, as it lies one base from a far larger clone. Other nucleotide sequences in the sample specify the same CDR3. The V and J genes are TRDV1 and TRDJ1, with TRDD3 matching over 12 bases. Trimming cost V 5 bases and J 1 base; bases outside gene matches: 20. Per germline, CDR1 TSWWSYY and CDR2 QGS. The CDR3 sequence is 21 residues long. The CDR3 loop reads CALGKASAYWGIPIFTDKLIF. The CDR3, as DNA: TGTGCTCTTGGGAAGGCCTCTGCATACTGGGGGATACCCATCTTCACCGATAAACTCATCTTT.

This clone was picked up many times. Translating this DNA gives a protein that differs at residue 6 from the TCRdb one, which belongs to a much larger clone; a read error is likely, and the protein shown is this translation. This chain uses TRDV1 with TRDJ1; the D gene is possibly TRDD3 (5 bases). Between the trimmed V and J ends, which lost 2 bases and 0 bases, there was a span of 19 bases. CDR3 length: 18 amino acids. CDR1 is TSWWSYY and CDR2 is QGS in the germline V gene. The CDR3 region has the DNA TGTGCTCTTGGGGAAATGGGAGGGATCCCATCCTACACCGATAAACTCATCTTT. Its protein product is CALGEMGGIPSYTDKLIF.

This clone showed up many times. TCRdb's protein for this DNA is that of a much larger clone and differs from the translation at residue 20, likely a read error; the protein shown is the DNA translation. The chain employs TRDV1 and TRDJ1; 9 bases match TRDD3. The CDR3 runs 22 residues. Germline V CDR1 and CDR2: TSWWSYY, QGS. This CDR3 is CALGELKASLAGGFTCTDKPIF. As DNA, the CDR3 is TGTGCTCTTGGGGAACTAAAGGCCTCCTTGGCTGGGGGATTCACCTGCACCGATAAACCCATCTTT.

As concerns this clone: TCRdb's protein for this DNA is that of a much larger clone and differs from the translation at residue 16, likely a read error; the protein shown is the DNA translation. V and J are TRDV1 and TRDJ2; possibly TRDD3 for D (8 bases). No J gene is reported in TCRdb; it was inferred here by comparing the DNA with germline. The V gene's germline CDR1 is TSWWSYY and CDR2 QGS. CDR3 length equals 25 residues. Trimming cost V 0 bases and J 4 bases, with 39 bases left between them. CDR3 amino acids: CALGELELFLRPYWGVRSGTAQLFF. CDR3 nucleotides: TGTGCTCTTGGGGAACTAGAGCTGTTCCTACGTCCTTACTGGGGGGTACGCTCGGGGACAGCACAACTCTTCTTT.

With respect to this clone: It is likely a read error: a sequence one base away is far more abundant. Distinct nucleotide sequences in the sample also encode this CDR3. The chain uses TRDV1 and TRDJ1, with D possibly matching TRDD3 (6 bases). Germline CDR1 reads TSWWSYY; CDR2 reads QGS. This CDR3 comprises 21 residues. The CDR3 coding sequence is TGTGCTCTTGGGGAATTTAGCCCAGCACACCGGGGATTCAGATTCACCGATAAGCTCATCTTT. The encoded protein is CALGEFSPAHRGFRFTDKLIF.

This clone has just a few counts. The TCRdb record carries a much larger clone's protein, which differs from this DNA's translation at residue 10; a read error is the likely cause, and the protein listed here is the DNA translation. The chain uses TRDV1 and TRDJ4; maybe TRDD3 (6 bases). The J gene was not available in TCRdb and was assigned here by matching the DNA to germline segments. V shed 1 base and J shed 3 bases, with 30 bases lying between them. CDR1 is TSWWSYY and CDR2 is QGS in the germline V gene. The CDR3 runs to 20 residues. This chain's CDR3 is CALGEPLLGLWNPPSGPLIF. The CDR3 bases are TGTGCTCTTGGGGAACCCCTCCTGGGGCTGTGGAATCCCCCATCTGGACCCCTGATCTTT.

This clone was detected many times. TCRdb lists the protein of a much larger clone for this DNA, which differs at residue 16, so this is likely a read error; the protein given here is translated from the DNA itself. Here the V gene is TRAV38-2/DV8, but the J gene went uncalled; the table's D call, TRDD2, has no DNA check behind it. CDR1 is TSESDYY and CDR2 is QEAYKQQN in the germline V gene. The CDR3 runs to 17 residues. The CDR3: CAYRTPGLPTPLSKLTF. The DNA for the CDR3 is TGTGCTTATAGGACCCCAGGCCTTCCTACCCCTCTATCGAAACTCACCTTT.

This clone was counted many times. This likely reflects a read error, since a far larger clone is one base away. The same CDR3 is also encoded by other DNA sequences in this sample. The chain uses TRDV1 and TRDJ1; D perhaps matches TRDD2 (8 bases). Assignment of the J gene here rests on matching the DNA to germline, because TCRdb gives none. The CDR3 length is 20 residues. The germline V gene encodes CDR1 TSWWSYY and CDR2 QGS. The V gene lost 1 base and the J gene lost 3 bases, with 27 bases spanning the gap. In DNA, the CDR3 is TGTGCTCTTGGGGAACCACTCTTCCTACATTTAGGGATACCTTCCGATAAACTCATCTTT. It is translated as CALGEPLFLHLGIPSDKLIF.

This clone was counted many times. This chain uses TRDV1 with TRDJ1; 7 nucleotides agree with TRDD2. J lost 7 bases, V lost 3 bases, and 23 bases had no gene match. The CDR3 consists of 19 residues. Germline V lookup: CDR1 TSWWSYY, CDR2 QGS. Here the CDR3 DNA reads TGTGCTCTTGGGGATAGGCTTCCTATAAAAATCGTTACTTGCGGTAAACTCATCTTT. Translated, it gives CALGDRLPIKIVTCGKLIF.

Details on this clone: A far larger clone is one nucleotide away, so this likely arose from a read error. In the same sample, other DNA sequences code for this CDR3. This chain links TRDV1 with TRDJ1; 13 bases fit TRDD3. Germline CDR1 and CDR2: TSWWSYY and QGS. CDR3 length: 20 residues. CDR3: CALGVRTGGYVLQNTDKLIF. The CDR3, as DNA: TGTGCTCTTGGGGTCAGGACTGGGGGATACGTACTCCAAAACACCGATAAACTCATCTTC.

This clone was recorded many times. The likely explanation is a read error, given a far larger clone one base away. The same CDR3 also results from other DNA sequences found in this sample. The genes are TRDV1 and TRDJ1, with D hard to call. The CDR3 is 18 amino acids. The ends were cut back, 2 bases at V and 0 bases at J, with 19 bases in the middle. From germline, CDR1 is TSWWSYY and CDR2 QGS. The CDR3 protein is CALGEIAQVVPHTDKLIF. DNA of the CDR3: TGTGCTCTTGGGGAAATTGCTCAGGTCGTCCCCCACACCGATAAACTCATCTTT.

This clone was counted ten times or more. TCRdb's protein, taken from a much larger clone, differs from this DNA's translation at residue 15, likely owing to a read error; the protein displayed comes from the DNA. The chain recombines TRDV2 with TRDJ1, with D perhaps matching TRDD3 (5 bases). Germline V gene sequence: CDR1 GEAIGNYY, CDR2 EKD. The length of the CDR3 is 17 residues. CDR3 sequence (DNA): TGTGCCTGTGACCGGGTTCCCGGGGTGGGGTCCCCCGATAAACGCATCTTT. Amino acid sequence: CACDRVPGVGSPDKRIF.

Ten or more counts support this clone. With a far larger clone one base away, a read error is the likely cause. Distinct nucleotide sequences in the sample also encode this CDR3. The chain couples TRDV2 to TRDJ1; maybe TRDD3 (5 bases). The CDR3 consists of 20 residues. Looked up from germline, CDR1 is GEAIGNYY and CDR2 is EKD. The V gene lost 7 bases and the J gene lost 0 bases, with 32 bases spanning the gap. The CDR3 DNA is TGTGCCTGCAAGCTCTACACTCCCTCCCGGGGACTTATTTACACCGATAAACTCATCTTT. Protein product: CACKLYTPSRGLIYTDKLIF.

This clone was observed a few times. Given a far larger clone just one base away, this is likely a sequencing read error. The sample contains more than one DNA sequence encoding this CDR3. V usage is TRDV1 and J usage is TRDJ1; D might be TRDD3 (7 bases). Germline V gene data show CDR1 as TSWWSYY and CDR2 as QGS. The CDR3 runs 26 residues. The germline V and J ends were trimmed by 1 base and 0 bases, with 42 bases remaining between them. The CDR3 protein is CALGERCESYRGISLLVPLYTDKLIF. CDR3 nucleotide sequence: TGTGCTCTTGGGGAACGGTGCGAGTCCTACCGGGGGATCTCCCTACTGGTTCCCTTGTACACCGATAAACTCATCTTT.

This clone was seen more than once but under ten times. A read error likely explains this, since a far larger clone differs by one base. Other nucleotide sequences in the sample specify the same CDR3. The V and J genes are TRDV1 and TRDJ1; 8 bases align to TRDD3. This CDR3 has 21 amino acids. The germline gives CDR1 TSWWSYY, CDR2 QGS. The CDR3 DNA reads TGTGCTCTTGGGGATGGTTATAGACAGGGATACGGTTTTTATTTGACCGATAAACTTATCTTT. This gives the protein CALGDGYRQGYGFYLTDKLIF.

This clone occurred a few times. A far larger clone is one nucleotide away, so this likely arose from a read error. This sample includes further DNA sequences coding for the same CDR3. The CDR3 loop reads CACDPAFRPNGVEPLLGADADLYTDKLIF. CDR3 sequence (DNA): TGTGCCTGTGACCCTGCCTTCCGGCCCAATGGAGTAGAGCCCTTACTGGGGGCTGACGCTGACCTATACACCGATAAACTCATCTTT. The rearrangement uses TRDV2 and TRDJ1; 8 bases agree with TRDD3. TCRdb offers no J gene call, so here the DNA was matched to germline to obtain one. Trimming cost V 3 bases and J 0 bases; bases outside gene matches: 47. Germline V gene data show CDR1 as GEAIGNYY and CDR2 as EKD. This CDR3 has 29 amino acids.

This clone was detected many times. TCRdb attributes to this sequence the protein of a much larger clone, which differs from the DNA translation at residue 5; a read error is likely, and the protein displayed is translated from the DNA. V is TRDV1 and J is TRDJ1; weak D call: TRDD2 (5 bases). Trimming took off 4 bases at V and 6 bases at J, with 15 bases between the two ends. Germline CDR1 is TSWWSYY and CDR2 is QGS. CDR3 length equals 14 residues. The CDR3 here is CALGAPSWVYKLIF. CDR3 DNA sequence: TGTGCTCTTGGGGCCCCTTCGTGGGTCTATAAACTCATCTTT.

This clone was counted at least ten times. The protein in TCRdb stems from a much larger clone and differs at residue 12 from this DNA's translation, likely a read error; here the protein is translated from the DNA. V gene TRDV2 was called; the J gene was not. Per germline, CDR1 GEAIGNYY and CDR2 EKD. This CDR3 has 14 residues. Here the CDR3 reads CACVPGTEALKPIF. The CDR3 DNA reads as TGTGCCTGTGTCCCAGGTACTGAGGCCCTAAAACCCATCTTT.

This clone was counted a few times. The protein given by TCRdb reflects a much larger clone and differs at residue 12 from this DNA's translation, likely from a read error; the protein shown is the DNA's translation. The J gene is TRDJ1, the V gene TRDV1; weak D call: TRDD3 (5 bases). The J gene, missing from TCRdb, was assigned here through DNA to germline matching. V dropped 5 bases and J dropped 0 bases, with 31 bases sitting between them. Germline CDR1 and CDR2: TSWWSYY and QGS. CDR3 length: 21 amino acids. The CDR3 sequence: CALGSRLKGQLRGAYTDKLIF. The CDR3 bases are TGTGCTCTTGGGTCACGGTTAAAGGGACAACTACGGGGGGCGTACACCGATAAACTCATCTTT.

In this sample, this clone turned up a few times. TCRdb records a much larger clone's protein for this DNA, with a difference at residue 6 that likely arises from a read error; the protein given is the translation of the DNA. The rearrangement joins TRDV1 to TRDJ1, with 11 bases aligning to TRDD3. No J gene was available from TCRdb, and it was assigned here by a germline match of the DNA. Unmatched junction bases numbered 28, after V lost 2 bases and J lost 2 bases. The CDR3 covers 24 residues. Germline V CDR1 and CDR2: TSWWSYY, QGS. The CDR3 coding sequence is TGTGCTCTTGGGGAATCTAGGGTATCCGTCCGTGCCTTACTGGGGGATAATTTGACCGATAAACTCATCTTT. Protein: CALGESRVSVRALLGDNLTDKLIF.

This clone was seen a handful of times. Translating this DNA gives a protein that differs at residue 15 from the TCRdb one, which belongs to a much larger clone; a read error is likely, and the protein shown is this translation. This chain connects TRDV1 to TRDJ1, with 7 bases fitting TRDD2. CDR3 size: 16 residues. Germline assignment: CDR1 TSWWSYY and CDR2 QGS. The CDR3 is CALGDNLPPDTDKLTF. The DNA of the CDR3 is TGTGCTCTTGGGGATAACCTTCCTCCGGACACCGATAAACTCACCTTT.

For this clone: This is likely an artifact of a read error, given a far larger clone one base away. The identical CDR3 is also encoded by other nucleotide sequences in the sample. The chain combines TRDV1 with TRDJ1, with 8 bases identical to TRDD3. This CDR3 is 21 amino acids long. Germline V lookup: CDR1 TSWWSYY, CDR2 QGS. After removal of 1 base from V and 0 bases from J, the junction contained 19 bases not matched to a gene. CDR3 amino acids: CALGERPFFPLLLGDTDKLIF. CDR3 bases: TGTGCTCTTGGGGAACGGCCCTTTTTCCCCCTTTTACTGGGGGACACCGATAAACTCATCTTT.

This clone was observed a handful of times. TCRdb lists the protein of a much larger clone for this DNA, which differs at residue 4, so this is likely a read error; the protein given here is translated from the DNA itself. This chain links TRDV1 with TRDJ3; no reliable D call. This CDR3 is 20 amino acids long. The germline V gene has CDR1 TSWWSYY and CDR2 QGS. The CDR3 DNA reads TGTGCTCTTGAGGAACTAGGTTGCCCCCTCCAAACCTGGGACACCCGACAGATGTTTTTC. Its translation: CALEELGCPLQTWDTRQMFF.

This clone was counted only a few times. The translation of this DNA and the TCRdb protein of a much larger clone differ at residue 7, probably owing to a read error; the protein shown here is translated from the DNA. The chain uses TRDV2 and TRDJ2, with 8 bases lining up with TRDD3. Assignment of the J gene here rests on matching the DNA to germline, because TCRdb gives none. From germline, CDR1 is GEAIGNYY and CDR2 EKD. This CDR3 comprises 21 residues. The V segment lost 0 bases and the J segment 0 bases; nucleotides outside the gene matches: 17. The CDR3 spells CACDTGMVAYWGGPLTAQLFF. In nucleotides, the CDR3 is TGTGCCTGTGACACCGGTATGGTAGCGTACTGGGGGGGCCCTTTGACAGCACAACTCTTCTTT.

This clone was detected only a few times. The translation of this DNA and the TCRdb protein of a much larger clone differ at residue 11, probably owing to a read error; the protein shown here is translated from the DNA. The chain is built from TRDV1 and TRDJ1, with D possibly matching TRDD3 (5 bases). The J gene, left out of TCRdb, was set here by checking the DNA against germline. Germline V gene lookup returns CDR1 TSWWSYY and CDR2 QGS. CDR3 size: 17 residues. Trimming removed 3 bases from V and 3 bases from J, with 20 bases in between. The CDR3 sequence: CALGDPTRYGMPDKLIF. The CDR3 coding sequence is TGTGCTCTTGGGGATCCGACCCGCTACGGGATGCCCGATAAACTCATCTTT.